This T cell receptor beta chain was recovered during a study of PD-1 blockade in classical Hodgkin lymphoma. TCRdb keeps only in-frame clones here, not all; method: immunoSEQ multiplex PCR. The table shows 35,000 to 50,000 clones, with roughly 70% occurring only once. This clone occurred once. Its specificity is not known. Germline CDR1 SGHTA, CDR2 FQGNSA. Trimming removed 2 bases from V and 0 bases from J; junction bases left unmatched: 5. CDR3 size: 16 residues. The time point: cycle 4 day 1 (C4D1), after more than 5 weeks of nivolumab. Each patient relapsed following autologous stem cell transplantation, and prior brentuximab vedotin exposure differed. Patients had relapsed/refractory classical Hodgkin lymphoma with complete response, partial response or progressive disease as best response. Overall study results and limits: Reported findings placed baseline TCR diversity lower in newly diagnosed patients (compared with healthy donors).

The sequenced sample was peripheral blood mononuclear cells (PBMCs), obtained before the fourth cycle of nivolumab. This sequence joins TRBV7-2 and TRBJ2-7, with TRBD2 identical over 9 bases. The TCR was taken from a human donor with classical Hodgkin lymphoma. CDR3 nucleotide sequence: TGTGCCAGCAGCTTATGGGCGGGAGGGAGCTCCTACGAGCAGTACTTC. Amino acid sequence: CASSLWAGGSSYEQYF.